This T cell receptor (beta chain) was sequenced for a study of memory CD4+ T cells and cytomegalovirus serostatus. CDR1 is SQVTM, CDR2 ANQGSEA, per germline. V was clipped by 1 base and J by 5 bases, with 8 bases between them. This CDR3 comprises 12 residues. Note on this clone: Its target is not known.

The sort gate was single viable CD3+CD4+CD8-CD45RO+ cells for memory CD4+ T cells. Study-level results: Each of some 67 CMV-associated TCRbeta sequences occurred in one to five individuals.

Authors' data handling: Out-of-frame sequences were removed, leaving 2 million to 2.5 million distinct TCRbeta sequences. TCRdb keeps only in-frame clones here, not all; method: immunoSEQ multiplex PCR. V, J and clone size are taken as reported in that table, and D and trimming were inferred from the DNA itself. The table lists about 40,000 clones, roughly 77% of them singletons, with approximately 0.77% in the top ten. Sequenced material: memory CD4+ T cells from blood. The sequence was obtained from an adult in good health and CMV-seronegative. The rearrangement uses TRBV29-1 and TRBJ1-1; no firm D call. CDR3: CSVEGAGTEAFF. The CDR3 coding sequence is TGCAGCGTTGAAGGCGCTGGGACTGAAGCTTTCTTT.